The 4 T cell receptor beta chains below all came from one sample that was sequenced in a study of T cell repertoires and HLA-DP antigens. These receptors have no known antigen. Generated by immunoSEQ multiplex PCR, the TCRdb table keeps only in-frame clones and is missing some. Of around 100,000 clones listed, approximately 92% are singletons. Sequencing was performed on CD4+ T cells from PBMCs. Source of these receptors: a woman between 18 and 29 years old in good health and CMV-seronegative.

The CDR3 spells CASSVAGHNEQFF. The CDR3 coding sequence is TGTGCCAGCAGCGTAGCGGGCCACAATGAGCAGTTCTTC. The chain couples TRBV9 to TRBJ2-1; D is uncertain. The ends were cut back, 0 bases at V and 5 bases at J, with 6 bases in the middle. Germline lookup yields CDR1 SGDLS and CDR2 YYNGEE. This CDR3 spans 13 amino acids.

The chain links TRBV28 to TRBJ1-4, with D possibly being TRBD1 (5 bases). Germline loops: CDR1 MDHEN, CDR2 SYDVKM. V gave up 5 bases and J gave up 4 bases, with 17 bases separating them. The CDR3 length is 16 residues. The CDR3 reads CASSPPPGWDNEKLFF. The CDR3, as DNA: TGTGCCAGCAGTCCCCCCCCAGGGTGGGATAATGAAAAACTGTTTTTT.

The V and J genes are TRBV27 and TRBJ2-1; 7 positions match TRBD2. Germline V lookup: CDR1 MNHEY, CDR2 SMNVEV (reference sequence). The V gene end was trimmed by 6 bases and the J gene end by 7 bases; junction bases not matched to a gene: 6. This CDR3 spans 13 amino acids. Here the CDR3 reads CASRRREYNEQFF. CDR3 nucleotides: TGTGCCAGCAGAAGGCGGGAGTATAATGAGCAGTTCTTC.

Written as DNA, the CDR3 is TGTGCCAGCAGAGGACAGGGGTCCACCGGGGAGCTGTTTTTT. As protein: CASRGQGSTGELFF. The genes are TRBV11-2 and TRBJ2-2; 9 nucleotides agree with TRBD1. The trim removed 6 bases at V and 4 bases at J, leaving 3 bases unmatched. Germline assignment: CDR1 SGHAT and CDR2 FQNNGV. This CDR3 has 14 residues.